Listed below are T cell receptor beta chains from one sample, sequenced in a study of T cell changes during pregnancy in multiple sclerosis. Data came from immunoSEQ multiplex PCR; TCRdb stores just in-frame clones and leaves some out. The profile shows 35,000 to 45,000 clones, 93% of them singletons. The sequencing used CD4+ T cells from peripheral blood mononuclear cells, collected in the first trimester of pregnancy. These receptors were collected from a female donor with multiple sclerosis, enrolled in a pregnancy study. Each CDR3 is given with its conserved first and last residue. The D gene is left open where the match is weak. Some rows have no size entry. The others give once, few or many, or a class for an expanded clone.

CDR3 protein | CDR3 DNA | clone size | J gene | CDR3 length | D gene | V gene
CASRRSHLREQYF | TGTGCCAGCAGGCGGTCTCATCTGAGGGAGCAGTACTTC | - | TRBJ2-7 | 13 | - | TRBV6-5
CASSSQGLSSGNTIYF | TGTGCCAGCAGCTCACAGGGTCTTTCCTCTGGAAACACCATATATTTT | once | TRBJ1-3 | 16 | - | TRBV7-6
CASSPGHGNQETQYF | TGTGCCAGCAGCCCGGGTCACGGGAACCAAGAGACCCAGTACTTC | - | TRBJ2-5 | 15 | - | TRBV5-5
CASSGGRGRKDTQYF | TGTGCCAGCAGCGGGGGCAGGGGGCGGAAAGATACGCAGTATTTT | - | TRBJ2-3 | 15 | TRBD1 | TRBV11-2
CASSWTGKTDTQYF | TGTGCCAGCAGTTGGACAGGGAAAACAGATACGCAGTATTTT | - | TRBJ2-3 | 14 | TRBD1 | TRBV6-5
CASSPGLAGANEQFF | TGTGCCAGCTCTCCGGGACTAGCGGGAGCCAATGAGCAGTTCTTC | - | TRBJ2-1 | 15 | TRBD2 | TRBV18
CASSSGNTFSGANVLTF | TGTGCCAGCAGCTCCGGGAACACATTCTCTGGGGCCAACGTCCTGACTTTC | - | TRBJ2-6 | 17 | - | TRBV5-4
CASSEKGGDRVTQYF | TGTGCCAGCAGTGAAAAGGGCGGGGACAGGGTAACCCAGTACTTC | - | TRBJ2-5 | 15 | TRBD1 | TRBV6-1
CASSPERGGETQYF | TGCGCCAGCAGCCCTGAGCGGGGGGGGGAGACCCAGTACTTC | - | TRBJ2-5 | 14 | TRBD2 | TRBV5-1
CASSAGQGAYTGELFF | TGTGCCAGCAGCGCGGGACAGGGGGCTTACACCGGGGAGCTGTTTTTT | - | TRBJ2-2 | 16 | TRBD1 | TRBV9
CASSPWTSGRETQYF | TGTGCCAGCTCACCATGGACTAGCGGGAGAGAGACCCAGTACTTC | - | TRBJ2-5 | 15 | TRBD2 | TRBV18
CASSPPSGGHNEQFF | TGTGCCAGCTCACCCCCCAGCGGGGGTCACAATGAGCAGTTCTTC | - | TRBJ2-1 | 15 | TRBD2 | TRBV18
CASSLDLRLAGGSPYEQYF | TGTGCCAGCAGCTTAGATCTTCGACTAGCGGGGGGGAGTCCGTACGAGCAGTACTTC | - | TRBJ2-7 | 19 | TRBD2 | TRBV11-2
CASSRTSGVYNEQFF | TGTGCCAGCAGCAGGACTAGCGGGGTATACAATGAGCAGTTCTTC | - | TRBJ2-1 | 15 | TRBD2 | TRBV5-4
CASSRTVTYEQYF | TGTGCCAGCAGTAGGACAGTTACATACGAGCAGTACTTC | - | TRBJ2-7 | 13 | - | TRBV6-1
CASSPAGSYGYTF | TGTGCCAGCAGTCCGGCAGGGTCCTATGGCTACACCTTC | few | TRBJ1-2 | 13 | - | TRBV6-5
CASRGQGENQPQHF | TGTGCCAGTAGAGGACAGGGGGAAAATCAGCCCCAGCATTTT | - | TRBJ1-5 | 14 | TRBD1 | TRBV19
CASSLTPNYGYTF | TGTGCCAGCAGCCTTACACCTAACTATGGCTACACCTTC | - | TRBJ1-2 | 13 | - | TRBV27
CAWSGGDNQPQHF | TGTGCCTGGAGTGGGGGAGACAATCAGCCCCAGCATTTT | - | TRBJ1-5 | 13 | - | TRBV30
CASSLQRGHRDEQFF | TGTGCCAGCAGTCTTCAGCGGGGCCATAGGGATGAGCAGTTCTTC | - | TRBJ2-1 | 15 | TRBD2 | TRBV27
CASSFTGRSTGELFF | TGTGCCAGCAGCTTTACAGGTCGTAGCACCGGGGAGCTGTTTTTT | once | TRBJ2-2 | 15 | - | TRBV7-3
CASSPPTGYNEQFF | TGTGCCAGCAGCCCACCGACAGGGTACAATGAGCAGTTCTTC | - | TRBJ2-1 | 14 | TRBD1 | TRBV28
CASSPARFSGNTIYF | TGTGCCAGCAGCCCGGCCAGGTTCTCTGGAAACACCATATATTTT | - | TRBJ1-3 | 15 | - | TRBV9
CSVVRMGAGTGELFF | TGCAGCGTTGTCAGGATGGGGGCGGGCACCGGGGAGCTGTTTTTT | once | TRBJ2-2 | 15 | - | TRBV29-1
CASSAAGLGTDTQYF | TGTGCCAGCAGTGCAGCGGGCCTGGGCACAGATACGCAGTATTTT | - | TRBJ2-3 | 15 | - | TRBV28
CASSSQPGLTYEQYF | TGTGCCAGCAGCTCGCAACCGGGACTAACCTACGAGCAGTACTTC | - | TRBJ2-7 | 15 | TRBD2 | TRBV7-3
CASSPTGAGANVLTF | TGTGCCAGCAGCCCGACAGGGGCTGGGGCCAACGTCCTGACTTTC | - | TRBJ2-6 | 15 | TRBD1 | TRBV7-3